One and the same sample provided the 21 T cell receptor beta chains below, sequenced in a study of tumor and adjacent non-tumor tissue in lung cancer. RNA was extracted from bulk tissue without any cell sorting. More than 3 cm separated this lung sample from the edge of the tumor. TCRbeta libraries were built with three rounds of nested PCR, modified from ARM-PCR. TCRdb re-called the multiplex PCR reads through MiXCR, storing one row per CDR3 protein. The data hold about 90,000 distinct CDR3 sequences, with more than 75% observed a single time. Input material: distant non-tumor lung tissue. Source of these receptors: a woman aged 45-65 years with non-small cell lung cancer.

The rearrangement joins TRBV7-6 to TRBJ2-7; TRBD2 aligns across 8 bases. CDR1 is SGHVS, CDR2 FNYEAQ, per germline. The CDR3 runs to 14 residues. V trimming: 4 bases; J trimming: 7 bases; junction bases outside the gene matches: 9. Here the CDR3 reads CASSYSGLVEEQYF. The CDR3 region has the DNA TGTGCCAGCAGCTATTCGGGACTAGTCGAGGAGCAGTACTTC.

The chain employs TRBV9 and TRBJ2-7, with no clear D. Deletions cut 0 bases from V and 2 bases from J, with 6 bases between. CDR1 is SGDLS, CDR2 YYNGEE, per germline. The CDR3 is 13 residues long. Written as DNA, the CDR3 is TGTGCCAGCAGCGTAGACGGCACCTACGAGCAGTACTTC. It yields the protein CASSVDGTYEQYF.

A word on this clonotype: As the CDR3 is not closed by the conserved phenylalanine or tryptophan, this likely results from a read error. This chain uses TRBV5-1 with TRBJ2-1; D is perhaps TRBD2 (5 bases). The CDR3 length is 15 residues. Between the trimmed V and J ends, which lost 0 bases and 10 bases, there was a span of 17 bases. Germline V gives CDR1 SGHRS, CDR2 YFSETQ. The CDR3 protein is CASSLDVTPRGEQFL. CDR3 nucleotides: TGCGCCAGCAGCTTGGACGTGACTCCACGCGGGGAGCAGTTCTTA.

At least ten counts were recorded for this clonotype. The CDR3, as DNA: TGTGCCAGCTCCCCCCCGAGAGCTGAAGCTTTCTTT. Its protein is CASSPPRAEAFF. The genes are TRBV18 and TRBJ1-1; D uncertain. The CDR3 is made up of 12 amino acids. V lost 6 bases to trimming and J lost 6 bases, with 11 bases between them. Germline V gene sequence: CDR1 KGHSH, CDR2 LQKENI.

This chain's CDR3 is CASCQVGRGLRDEQFF. Written as DNA, the CDR3 is TGTGCCAGTTGCCAAGTGGGAAGGGGGCTTCGCGATGAGCAGTTCTTC. The genes are TRBV14 and TRBJ2-1; 7 bases line up with TRBD1. The CDR3 consists of 16 residues. Unmatched junction bases numbered 19, after V lost 9 bases and J lost 8 bases. CDR1 is SGHDN and CDR2 is FVKESK in the germline V gene.

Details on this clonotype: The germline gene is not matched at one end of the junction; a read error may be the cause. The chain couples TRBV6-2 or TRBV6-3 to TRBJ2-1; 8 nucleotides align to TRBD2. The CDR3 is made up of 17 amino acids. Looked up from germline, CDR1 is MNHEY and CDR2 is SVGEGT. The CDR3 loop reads CASGWELAVSSYNERFF. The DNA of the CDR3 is TGTGCCAGCGGTTGGGAACTAGCGGTAAGCTCCTACAATGAGCGGTTCTTC.

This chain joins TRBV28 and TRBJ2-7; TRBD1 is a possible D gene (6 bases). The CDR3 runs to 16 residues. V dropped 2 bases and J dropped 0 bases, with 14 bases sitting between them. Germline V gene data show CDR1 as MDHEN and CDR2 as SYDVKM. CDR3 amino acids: CASSLAGQSVSYEQYF. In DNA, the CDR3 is TGTGCCAGCAGTTTAGCAGGACAGAGCGTCTCCTACGAGCAGTACTTC. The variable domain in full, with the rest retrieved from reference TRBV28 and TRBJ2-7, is DVKVTQSSRYLVKRTGEKVFLECVQDMDHENMFWYRQDPGLGLRLIYFSYDVKMKEKGDIPEGYSVSREKKERFSLILESASTNQTSMYLCASSLAGQSVSYEQYFGPGTRLTVT.

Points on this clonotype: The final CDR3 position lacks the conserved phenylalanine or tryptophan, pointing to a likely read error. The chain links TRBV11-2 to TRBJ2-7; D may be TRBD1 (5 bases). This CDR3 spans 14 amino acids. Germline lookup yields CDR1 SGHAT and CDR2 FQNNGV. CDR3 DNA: TGTGCCAGCAGCCTTGCGGACACTGCCTACGAACAGTACCTC. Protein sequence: CASSLADTAYEQYL.

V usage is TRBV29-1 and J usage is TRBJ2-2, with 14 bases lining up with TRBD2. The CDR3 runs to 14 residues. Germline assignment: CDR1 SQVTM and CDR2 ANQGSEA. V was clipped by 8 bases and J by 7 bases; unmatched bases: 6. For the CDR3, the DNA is TGCAGCATGGGGACTAGCGGGAGCTACGGGGAGCTGTTTTTT. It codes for CSMGTSGSYGELFF.

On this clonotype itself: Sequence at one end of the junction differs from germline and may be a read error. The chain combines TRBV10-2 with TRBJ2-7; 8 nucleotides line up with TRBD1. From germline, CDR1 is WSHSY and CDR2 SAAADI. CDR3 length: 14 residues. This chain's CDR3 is CAGSEGQGLWEQYF. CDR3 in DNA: TGCGCCGGCAGTGAAGGACAGGGTCTATGGGAGCAGTACTTC.

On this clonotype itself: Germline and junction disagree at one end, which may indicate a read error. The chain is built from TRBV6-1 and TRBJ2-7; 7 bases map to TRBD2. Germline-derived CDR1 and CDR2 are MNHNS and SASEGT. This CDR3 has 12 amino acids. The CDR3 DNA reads TGTGCCAGCAGCGGACTAGGCTACGAGCGGTATTTC. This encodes CASSGLGYERYF.

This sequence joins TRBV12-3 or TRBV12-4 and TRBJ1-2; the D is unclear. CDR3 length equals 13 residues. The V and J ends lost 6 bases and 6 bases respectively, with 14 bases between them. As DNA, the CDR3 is TGTGCCAGCAGCATCGGGAAAGACAATGGCTACACCTTC. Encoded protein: CASSIGKDNGYTF.

CDR3: CASSFRRGLGDEQYF. Here the CDR3 DNA reads TGTGCCAGCAGTTTTAGGAGGGGGCTGGGGGACGAGCAGTACTTC. The chain carries TRBV7-2 and TRBJ2-7; TRBD1 is a possible D gene (7 bases). Trimming left V 6 bases short and J 5 bases short, with 20 bases between. The CDR3 spans 15 residues. Per germline, CDR1 SGHTA and CDR2 FQGNSA. The full variable domain, in which reference TRBV7-2 and TRBJ2-7 provide the parts outside the CDR3, is GAGVSQSPSNKVTEKGKDVELRCDPISGHTALYWYRQSLGQGLEFLIYFQGNSAPDKSGLPSDRFSAERTGGSVSTLTIQRTQQEDSAVYLCASSFRRGLGDEQYFGPGTRLTVT.

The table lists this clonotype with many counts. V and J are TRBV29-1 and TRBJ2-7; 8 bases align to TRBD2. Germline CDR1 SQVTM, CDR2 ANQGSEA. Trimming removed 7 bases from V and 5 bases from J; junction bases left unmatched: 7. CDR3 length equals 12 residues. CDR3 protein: CSGRAGEDEQYF. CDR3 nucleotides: TGCAGCGGACGAGCGGGAGAAGACGAGCAGTACTTC.

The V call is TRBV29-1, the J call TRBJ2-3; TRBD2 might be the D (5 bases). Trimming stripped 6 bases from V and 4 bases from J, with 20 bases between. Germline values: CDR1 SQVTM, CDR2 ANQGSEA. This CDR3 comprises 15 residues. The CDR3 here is CSVAYQMSGADTQYF. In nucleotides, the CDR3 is TGCAGCGTCGCATACCAGATGTCCGGGGCAGATACGCAGTATTTT.

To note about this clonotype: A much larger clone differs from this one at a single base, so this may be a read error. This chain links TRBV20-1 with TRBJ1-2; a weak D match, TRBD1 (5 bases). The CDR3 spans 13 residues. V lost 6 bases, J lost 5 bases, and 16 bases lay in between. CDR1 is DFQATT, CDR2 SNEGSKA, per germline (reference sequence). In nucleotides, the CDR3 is TGCAGTGCAAAAGGGACGGCAATTTATGGCTACACCTTC. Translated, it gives CSAKGTAIYGYTF.

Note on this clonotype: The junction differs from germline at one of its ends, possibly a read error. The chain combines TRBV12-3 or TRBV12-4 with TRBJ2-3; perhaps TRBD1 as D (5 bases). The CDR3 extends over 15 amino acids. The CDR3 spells CASSLSGAGVDTQYF. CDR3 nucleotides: TGTGCGAGCAGTTTAAGTGGGGCAGGCGTAGATACGCAGTATTTT.

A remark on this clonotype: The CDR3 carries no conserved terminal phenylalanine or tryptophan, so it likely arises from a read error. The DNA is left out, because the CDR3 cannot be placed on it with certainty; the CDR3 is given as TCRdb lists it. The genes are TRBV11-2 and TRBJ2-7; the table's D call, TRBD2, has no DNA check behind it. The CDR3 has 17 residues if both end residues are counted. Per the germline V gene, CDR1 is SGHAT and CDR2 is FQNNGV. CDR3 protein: CASSPRTSGRALWEQHL.

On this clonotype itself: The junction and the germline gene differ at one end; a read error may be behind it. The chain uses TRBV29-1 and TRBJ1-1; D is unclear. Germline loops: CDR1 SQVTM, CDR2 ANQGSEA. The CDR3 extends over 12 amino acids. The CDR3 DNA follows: TGCAGCATCTTTGAGACGAGCACTGAAGCATTCTTT. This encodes CSIFETSTEAFF.

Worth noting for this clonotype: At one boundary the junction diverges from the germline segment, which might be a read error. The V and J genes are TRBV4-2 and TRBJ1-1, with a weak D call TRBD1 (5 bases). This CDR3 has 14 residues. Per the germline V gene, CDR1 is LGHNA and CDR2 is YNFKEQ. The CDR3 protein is CASSLVQGDTETFF. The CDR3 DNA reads TGTGCCAGCAGCCTAGTTCAGGGTGACACTGAAACTTTCTTT.

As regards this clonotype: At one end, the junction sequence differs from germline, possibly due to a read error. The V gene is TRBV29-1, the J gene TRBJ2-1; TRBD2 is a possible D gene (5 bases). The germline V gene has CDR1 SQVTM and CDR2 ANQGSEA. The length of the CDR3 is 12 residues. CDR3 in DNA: TGTAGCGTTGAAGATCACACGGGAATGCAGTTCTTC. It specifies CSVEDHTGMQFF.